This T cell receptor beta chain was identified during a study of T cell responses to AZD1222 COVID-19 vaccine (dated by TCRdb to about 2021). About the full investigation: TCR sequencing covered roughly 230 trial participants: 207 given two doses of AZD1222 and about 26 given two doses of MenACWY control vaccine. Trial participants were enrolled by age into 18-55, 56-69 and 70-plus year subgroups, with about 150, 27 and 61 TCR-sequenced participants respectively.

The CDR3 regions of human TCRbeta chains were analyzed by immunosequencing. The source study handled its data this way. TCRs in the repertoires were compared against a reference library of SARS-CoV-2-specific TCRs that had been generated with the MIRA antigen-specificity platform. Breadth was defined as the fraction of unique TCRs that were SARS-CoV-2-associated. Depth was defined as the fraction of total T cells that were SARS-CoV-2-associated. Using the MIRA data, each spike-specific TCR was assigned both to the spike region to which the TCR was reactive and to a CD4 or CD8 class. Log10-transformed breadth and depth values were compared by one-way ANOVA with Sidak's multiple comparisons tests. As stored in TCRdb, this immuneACCESS dataset retains in-frame rearrangements with V and J assigned. A fraction of the clones does not appear; measured against another copy, unresolved V genes explain less than half of the discrepancy, and the remainder lacks a known reason. V, J and clone size are those of that table, while D and trimming were read from the DNA. The sample table records about 100,000 clones; about 90% of these occur just once. 4.2% of the sample rests with the top ten.

According to the study, the label for this sample's time point signals: baseline before first vaccination. In light of the paper, this sample's treatment or condition label describes: meningococcal conjugate vaccine given as trial control. Vaccinee samples came from UK trials COV001 and COV002, including a single-blind randomized controlled phase 2/3 trial of AZD1222 (ChAdOx1 nCoV-19) in healthy adults. Trial participant PBMC samples were collected at day 0 and day 28 after the second dose for TCRbeta chain sequencing. The CDR3 goes from the cysteine to the phenylalanine over 15 residues. The CDR3 DNA has 45 bases and is translated from base 1. Deletion took 3 bases off V and 1 base off J, with a span of 11 bases between the germline ends. Per the germline V gene, SGHDT is the CDR1 and YYEEEE is the CDR2. Note on this clone: Its antigen is still unknown. Nothing much larger sits one base from this clone, and base qualities are not available.

Paper-wide results and their limitations: Reportedly, close to half of the unique spike-specific TCRs recognized epitopes lying outside the regions that are mutated in the B.1.351 and B.1.1.7 variants. Spike-specific TCR breadth and depth rose significantly after two AZD1222 doses compared with day 0 and with MenACWY recipients. Only a handful of AZD1222 recipients were SARS-CoV-2 seropositive at baseline, limiting conclusions about previously exposed vaccinees. In the small 56-69-year group, the increase in depth fell short of significance, most likely because of low power. Because no day 14 peak-response samples were available, the repertoires could be characterized only after the peak T cell response. Participants were mostly white British and included more females than males, and it was suggested by the authors that clonal diversity may have been underestimated. CD4 TCRs associated with the vaccine covered the entire spike protein, and the dominant responses were in regions 160-218 and 743-854.

The sequence was collected from an adult in good health. Recombination connected TRBV5-6 to TRBJ1-3; the D gene assignment is ambiguous. This sample comprised peripheral blood, obtained on day 0 of MenACWY control vaccination. CDR3 region: CASSSRTDSGNTIYF. The nucleotide sequence reads as follows: TGTGCCAGCAGCTCTCGGACGGATTCTGGAAACACCATATATTTT.